Each of the 15 T cell receptor beta chains below was sequenced from the same sample in a study of T cells in Graves' hyperthyroidism and ophthalmopathy. Researchers amplified the TCR beta CDR3 regions from RNA transcripts. A first-round RT-PCR of the TCR CDR3 used the HTBI primer set. TCRdb redid the calling of the multiplex PCR reads with MiXCR, one entry per CDR3 protein. Altogether 600,000 or so distinct CDR3 sequences are present, more than 45% being singletons, with the ten largest covering about 7.8%. Material for sequencing was peripheral blood or thyroid tissue (not recorded which). The receptors shown here come from a woman aged 18-35 years with Graves' hyperthyroidism.

The chain is built from TRBV11-1 and TRBJ1-2, with D perhaps matching TRBD1 (5 bases). Germline V gene sequence: CDR1 SGHAT, CDR2 FQDESV (reference sequence). V gave up 2 bases and J gave up 8 bases, with 21 bases separating them. This CDR3 is 16 amino acids long. DNA of the CDR3: TGTGCCAGCAGCTTAAGGGACGGCCCGGGGATAGGGGGCTACACCTTC. Its protein is CASSLRDGPGIGGYTF.

This clonotype was seen ten or more times. V is TRBV10-3 and J is TRBJ2-7, with 7 bases matching TRBD2. The V gene end was trimmed by 6 bases and the J gene end by 3 bases; junction bases not matched to a gene: 5. This CDR3 is 13 amino acids long. Germline CDR1 is ENHRY and CDR2 is SYGVKD. CDR3: CAIRGTSDYEQYF. CDR3 nucleotides: TGTGCCATCAGGGGAACTAGCGACTACGAGCAGTACTTC.

About this clonotype itself: A read error may produce the germline difference seen at one junction end. The chain is built from TRBV10-3 and TRBJ1-1; unclear D gene. The germline CDR1 and CDR2 sequences are ENHRY and SYGVKD. The CDR3 has 13 amino acids. The CDR3 protein is CASSARPNTEAFF. Written as DNA, the CDR3 is TGTGCCAGCAGTGCTCGGCCGAACACTGAAGCTTTCTTT.

This clonotype has ten or more counts. V is TRBV9 and J is TRBJ1-4; tentatively, D is TRBD1 (5 bases). Per the germline V gene, CDR1 is SGDLS and CDR2 is YYNGEE. Trimming took off 3 bases at V and 7 bases at J, with 16 bases between the two ends. The CDR3 length is 15 residues. The CDR3 loop is CASSAQGMRGEKLFF. As DNA, the CDR3 is TGTGCCAGCAGCGCACAAGGGATGAGGGGTGAAAAACTGTTTTTT.

Only a few counts were recorded for this clonotype. This rearrangement joins TRBV7-2 to TRBJ2-7; the D is unclear. CDR1 and CDR2 from the germline V gene are SGHTA and FQGNSA. Trimming removed 5 bases from V and 6 bases from J, with 8 bases in between. This CDR3 has 11 residues. This chain's CDR3 is CASSPRTEQYF. The CDR3 coding sequence is TGTGCCAGCAGCCCCCGGACCGAGCAGTACTTC.

This clonotype appeared a few times. The rearrangement joins TRBV7-6 to TRBJ2-7; TRBD1 matches 9 bases. Germline trimming cut 1 base from V and 1 base from J; bases unmatched to any gene: 2. The CDR3 contains 15 residues. Germline V gene data show CDR1 as SGHVS and CDR2 as FNYEAQ. CDR3 residues: CASSLDRGLSYEQYF. CDR3 coding DNA: TGTGCCAGCAGCTTAGACAGGGGGCTGTCCTACGAGCAGTACTTC.

This clonotype has ten or more counts. This rearrangement joins TRBV7-3 to TRBJ2-7, with TRBD2 matching 10 bases. The CDR3 totals 16 residues. Germline CDR1 is SGHTA and CDR2 is FQGTGA. Trimming took 1 base from V and 6 from J; bases not matched to a gene: 9. For the CDR3, the DNA is TGTGCCAGCAGCTTAATGAGGCTAGCGGGAGAGTGCGAGCAGTACTTC. Encoded protein: CASSLMRLAGECEQYF.

The V gene is TRBV11-1, the J gene TRBJ1-6; 7 bases line up with TRBD1. The V gene end was trimmed by 8 bases and the J gene end by 10 bases; junction bases not matched to a gene: 11. The CDR3 spans 14 residues. The V gene's germline CDR1 is SGHAT and CDR2 FQDESV (reference sequence). CDR3 sequence reads: CASLAGRGRSPLHF. The CDR3 DNA sequence: TGTGCCAGCTTGGCCGGAAGGGGGCGGTCACCCCTCCACTTT.

This rearrangement joins TRBV20-1 to TRBJ2-7; D not resolved. The CDR3 length is 11 residues. Trimming left V 3 bases short and J 6 bases short, with 9 bases between. Germline loops: CDR1 DFQATT, CDR2 SNEGSKA (reference sequence). The CDR3 sequence is CSARRFLEQYF. The CDR3 nucleotides read TGCAGTGCTAGGAGATTCCTCGAGCAGTACTTC.

This clonotype was seen a few times. The chain couples TRBV5-1 to TRBJ1-5; D is unclear. Germline lookup yields CDR1 SGHRS and CDR2 YFSETQ. Between the trimmed V and J ends, which lost 0 bases and 2 bases, there was a span of 6 bases. The CDR3 covers 14 residues. CDR3 in DNA: TGCGCCAGCAGCTTGGCCTCCGGCAATCAGCCCCAGCATTTT. Its protein product is CASSLASGNQPQHF.

The rearrangement joins TRBV19 to TRBJ2-7; no clear D gene. This CDR3 has 14 amino acids. Between the trimmed V and J ends, which lost 2 bases and 1 base, there was a span of 9 bases. Germline lookup yields CDR1 LNHDA and CDR2 SQIVND (reference sequence). The chain's CDR3 is CASSISLYSYEQYF. In DNA, the CDR3 is TGTGCCAGTAGTATATCTCTCTATTCCTACGAGCAGTACTTC. Drawing the rest from reference TRBV19 and TRBJ2-7, the complete variable domain is DGGITQSPKYLFRKEGQNVTLSCEQNLNHDAMYWYRQDPGQGLRLIYYSQIVNDFQKGDIAEGYSVSREKKESFPLTVTSAQKNPTAFYLCASSISLYSYEQYFGPGTRLTVT.

The rearrangement links TRBV24-1 to TRBJ1-1, with D perhaps TRBD1 (6 bases). The CDR3 totals 13 residues. Germline values: CDR1 KGHDR, CDR2 SFDVKD. V lost 11 bases to trimming and J lost 11 bases, with 23 bases between them. The CDR3 DNA sequence: TGTGCCAGCAGCAAATCCTGGGGGGCTGTGGCTTTCTTT. The encoded protein is CASSKSWGAVAFF.

This clonotype was detected only once. The chain uses TRBV2 and TRBJ2-7; D is uncertain. V gave up 1 base and J gave up 6 bases, with 7 bases separating them. There are 12 residues in the CDR3. Germline CDR1 SNHLY, CDR2 FYNNEI. The CDR3 region has the DNA TGTGCCAGCAGTGAAGGGAAAAGCGAGCAGTACTTC. This codes for CASSEGKSEQYF.

This chain connects TRBV7-2 to TRBJ1-5; a possible D gene is TRBD1 (6 bases). Germline V CDR1 and CDR2: SGHTA, FQGNSA. The CDR3 sequence is 10 residues long. With 6 bases removed from V and 13 bases from J, the gap between germline ends came to 10 bases. DNA for the CDR3: TGTGCCAGCAGTAGACAGGCTCAGCATTTT. Its protein product is CASSRQAQHF.

Of note for this clonotype: One end of the junction does not line up with germline, which may come from a read error. The rearrangement links TRBV20-1 to TRBJ2-5; 9 positions match TRBD1. Germline lookup yields CDR1 DFQATT and CDR2 SNEGSKA (reference sequence). The CDR3 totals 15 residues. The CDR3 DNA sequence: TGCCGTGCTGACGACGGGACAGGGCCTGTCGATGCCCAGTACTTC. It encodes CRADDGTGPVDAQYF.